This T cell receptor beta chain is drawn from a study of blood T cells in healthy people across ages. This clonotype was recorded a few times. The germline CDR1 and CDR2 sequences are SGDLS and YYNGEE. Trimming cost V 0 bases and J 6 bases, with 17 bases left between them. CDR3 length: 16 amino acids. A J-beta primer mix and a sample-barcoded 5' primer were used in a second PCR of about 7 to 12 cycles. TCRdb reprocessed the 5' RACE reads with MiXCR, giving one entry per CDR3 protein. The table shows about 1.4 million distinct CDR3 sequences, with approximately 59% occurring only once. The sequenced sample was blood. The chain links TRBV9 to TRBJ2-3; unclear D gene. This TCR came from a man between 18 and 35 years old in good health. CDR3 coding DNA: TGTGCCAGCAGCGTAGCTACGTCGTTATCTTGGGATACGCAGTATTTT. Its protein is CASSVATSLSWDTQYF.